The present entry profiles one T cell receptor beta chain with its context. These data belong to a study of blood T cell repertoires in COVID-19. Study background: T cells, B-cell-depleted T cells, or PBMCs supplied cDNA or gDNA.

Authors' processing steps: Reference gene primer amplification in the assay estimated nucleated cell counts. The assay was immunoSEQ multiplex PCR, and TCRdb's table has in-frame clones only and misses some. The DNA was the basis for D and trimming; V, J and clone size are from that table. Among about 200,000 clones listed, around 90% were seen once. The CDR3 is 14 amino acids. Germline V gene data show CDR1 as ENHRY and CDR2 as SYGVKD. The J segment lost 3 bases and the V segment lost 2 bases, leaving 3 bases of the junction unmatched. Sample: peripheral blood. This sequence originates from a man aged 35 to 55 with acute or convalescent COVID-19. The chain links TRBV10-3 to TRBJ1-1, with 7 bases aligning to TRBD1. Here the CDR3 reads CAISETGVDTEAFF. For the CDR3, the DNA is TGTGCCATCAGTGAGACAGGGGTGGACACTGAAGCTTTCTTT.